This T cell receptor (beta chain) appears in the sequencing data of a study of OX40 agonist ivuxolimab in advanced cancers. Enrollment shut out patients with autoimmune disease history or systemic immunosuppression. Losses at the gene ends were 6 bases for V and 10 bases for J; bases not matched to a gene: 10. Germline CDR1 and CDR2: LNHDA and SQIVND (reference sequence). CDR3 size: 14 residues. Sequenced by immunoSEQ multiplex PCR; TCRdb stores in-frame clones only, minus some. The table has tens of thousands of clones, less than 90% seen once. This sequence originates from an adult with an advanced solid tumor such as melanoma, head and neck, liver or kidney cancer. The V gene is TRBV19, the J gene TRBJ2-1, with TRBD1 matching over 9 bases. Sequences were derived from CD4+ or CD8+ T cells sorted from blood, sampled in a trial of the OX40 agonist ivuxolimab. CDR3 DNA sequence: TGTGCCAGTAGCGGAGGACAGGGGTGGCTCGAGCAGTTCTTC. This translates into CASSGGQGWLEQFF.